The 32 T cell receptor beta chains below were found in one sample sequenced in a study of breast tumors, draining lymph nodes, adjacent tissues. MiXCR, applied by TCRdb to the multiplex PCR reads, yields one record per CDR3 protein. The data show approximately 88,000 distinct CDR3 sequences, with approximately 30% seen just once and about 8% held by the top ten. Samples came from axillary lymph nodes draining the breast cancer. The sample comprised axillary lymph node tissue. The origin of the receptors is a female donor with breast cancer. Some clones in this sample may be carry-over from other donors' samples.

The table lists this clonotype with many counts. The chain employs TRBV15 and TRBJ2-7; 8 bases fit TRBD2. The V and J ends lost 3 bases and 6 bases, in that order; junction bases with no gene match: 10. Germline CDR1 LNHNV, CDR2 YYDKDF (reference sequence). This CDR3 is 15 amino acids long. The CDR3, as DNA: TGTGCCACCAGCAGGCCCGGGACTAGGAGCTTCGAGCAGTACTTC. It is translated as CATSRPGTRSFEQYF. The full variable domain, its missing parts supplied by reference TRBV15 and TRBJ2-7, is DAMVIQNPRYQVTQFGKPVTLSCSQTLNHNVMYWYQQKSSQAPKLLFHYYDKDFNNEADTPDNFQSRRPNTSFCFLDIRSPGLGDTAMYLCATSRPGTRSFEQYFGPGTRLTVT.

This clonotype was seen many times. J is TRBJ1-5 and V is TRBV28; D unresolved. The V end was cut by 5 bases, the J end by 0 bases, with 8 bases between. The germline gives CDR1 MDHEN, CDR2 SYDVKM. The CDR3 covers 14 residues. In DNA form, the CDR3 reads TGTGCCAGCAGTCAAGACGCTAGCAATCAGCCCCAGCATTTT. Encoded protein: CASSQDASNQPQHF.

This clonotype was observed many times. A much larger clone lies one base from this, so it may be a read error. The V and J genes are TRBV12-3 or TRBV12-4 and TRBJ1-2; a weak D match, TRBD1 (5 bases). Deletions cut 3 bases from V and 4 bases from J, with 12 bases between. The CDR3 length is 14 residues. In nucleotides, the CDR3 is TGTGCCAGCAGTTTCGACAGCCGATTCTATGGCTACACCTTC. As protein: CASSFDSRFYGYTF.

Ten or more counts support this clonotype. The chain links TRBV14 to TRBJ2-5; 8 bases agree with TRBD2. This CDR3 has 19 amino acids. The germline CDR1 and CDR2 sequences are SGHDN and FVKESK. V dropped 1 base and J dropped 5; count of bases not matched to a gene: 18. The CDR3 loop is CASSQATGLLLGRAETQYF. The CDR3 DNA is TGTGCCAGCAGCCAAGCGACGGGGCTTTTGCTCGGGAGGGCCGAGACCCAGTACTTC.

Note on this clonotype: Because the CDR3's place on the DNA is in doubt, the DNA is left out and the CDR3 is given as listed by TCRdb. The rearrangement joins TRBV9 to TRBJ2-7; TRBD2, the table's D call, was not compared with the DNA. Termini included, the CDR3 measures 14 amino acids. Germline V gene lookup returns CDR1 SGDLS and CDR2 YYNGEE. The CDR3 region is CASSVAEGSYEQSF.

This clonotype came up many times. The CDR3 protein is CASSEELAGAGETQYF. CDR3 DNA sequence: TGTGCCAGCAGTGAAGAGCTAGCGGGAGCGGGCGAGACCCAGTACTTC. V usage is TRBV2 and J usage is TRBJ2-5; 10 nucleotides agree with TRBD2. Looked up from germline, CDR1 is SNHLY and CDR2 is FYNNEI. The CDR3 loop spans 16 amino acids. The V gene end was trimmed by 1 base and the J gene end by 5 bases; junction bases not matched to a gene: 7.

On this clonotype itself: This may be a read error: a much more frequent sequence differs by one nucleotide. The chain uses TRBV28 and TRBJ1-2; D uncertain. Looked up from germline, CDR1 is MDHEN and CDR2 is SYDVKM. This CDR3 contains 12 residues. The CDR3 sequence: CASSSHLDGCTF. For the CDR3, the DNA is TGTGCCAGCAGTTCCCATTTAGATGGCTGCACCTTC.

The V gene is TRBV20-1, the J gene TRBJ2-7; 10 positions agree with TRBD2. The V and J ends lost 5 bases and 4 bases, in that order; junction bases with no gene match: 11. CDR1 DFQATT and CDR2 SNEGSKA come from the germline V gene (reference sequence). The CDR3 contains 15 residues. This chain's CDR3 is CSAGSPSGSSYEQYF. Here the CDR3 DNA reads TGCAGTGCTGGATCGCCTAGCGGGAGCTCATACGAGCAGTACTTC.

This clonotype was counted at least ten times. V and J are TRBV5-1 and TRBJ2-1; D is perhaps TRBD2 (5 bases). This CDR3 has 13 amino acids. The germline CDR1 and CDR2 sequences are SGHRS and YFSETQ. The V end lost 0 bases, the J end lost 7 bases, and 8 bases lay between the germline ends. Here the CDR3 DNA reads TGCGCCAGCAGCTTGGCCCGGGGTAATGAGCAGTTCTTC. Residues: CASSLARGNEQFF.

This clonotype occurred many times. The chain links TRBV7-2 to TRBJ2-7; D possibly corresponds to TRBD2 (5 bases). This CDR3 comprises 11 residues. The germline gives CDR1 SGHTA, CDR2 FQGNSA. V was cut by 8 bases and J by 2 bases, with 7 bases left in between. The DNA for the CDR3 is TGTGCCAGCGCGGAGGCCTACGAGCAGTACTTC. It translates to CASAEAYEQYF.

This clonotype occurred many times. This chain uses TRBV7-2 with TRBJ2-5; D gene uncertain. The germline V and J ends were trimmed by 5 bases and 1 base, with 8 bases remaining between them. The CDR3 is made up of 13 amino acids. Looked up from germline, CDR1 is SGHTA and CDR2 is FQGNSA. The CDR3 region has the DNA TGTGCCAGCAGCCGGGCCATCCAAGAGACCCAGTACTTC. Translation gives CASSRAIQETQYF.

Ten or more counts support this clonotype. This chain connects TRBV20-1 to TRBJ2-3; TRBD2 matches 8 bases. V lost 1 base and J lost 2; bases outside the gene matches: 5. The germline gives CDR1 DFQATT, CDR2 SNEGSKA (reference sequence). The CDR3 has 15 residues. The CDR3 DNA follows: TGCAGTGCTAGAGTGAGCGGGAGTCTCACAGATACGCAGTATTTT. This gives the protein CSARVSGSLTDTQYF.

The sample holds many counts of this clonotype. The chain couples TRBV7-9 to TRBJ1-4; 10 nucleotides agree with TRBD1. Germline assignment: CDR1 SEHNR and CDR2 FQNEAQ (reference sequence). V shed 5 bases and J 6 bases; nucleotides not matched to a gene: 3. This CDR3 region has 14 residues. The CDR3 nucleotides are TGTGCCAGCAGCCGGGACAGGGGAGATGAAAAACTGTTTTTT. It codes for CASSRDRGDEKLFF.

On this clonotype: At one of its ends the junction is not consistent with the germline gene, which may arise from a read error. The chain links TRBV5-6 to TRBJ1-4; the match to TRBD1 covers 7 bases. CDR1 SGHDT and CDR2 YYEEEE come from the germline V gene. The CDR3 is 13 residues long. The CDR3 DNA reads TGTGCCAGCAGCCCCGGGACAGATGAAAATCTGTTTTTT. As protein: CASSPGTDENLFF.

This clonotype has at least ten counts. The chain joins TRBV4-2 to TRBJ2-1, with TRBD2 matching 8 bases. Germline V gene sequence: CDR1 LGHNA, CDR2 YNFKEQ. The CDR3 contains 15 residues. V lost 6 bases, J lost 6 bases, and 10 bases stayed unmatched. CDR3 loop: CASRSSGSSFNEQFF. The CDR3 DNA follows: TGTGCCAGCAGATCGAGCGGGAGCAGCTTCAATGAGCAGTTCTTC.

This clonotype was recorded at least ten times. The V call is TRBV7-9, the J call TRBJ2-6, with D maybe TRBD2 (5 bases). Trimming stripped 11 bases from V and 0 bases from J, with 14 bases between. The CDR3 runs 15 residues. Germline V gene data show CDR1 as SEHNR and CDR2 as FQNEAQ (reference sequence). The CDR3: CAGPLGLSGANVLTF. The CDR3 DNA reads TGTGCCGGTCCACTAGGCCTCTCTGGGGCCAACGTCCTGACTTTC. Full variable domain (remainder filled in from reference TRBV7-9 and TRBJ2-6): DTGVSQNPRHKITKRGQNVTFRCDPISEHNRLYWYRQTLGQGPEFLTYFQNEAQLEKSRLLSDRFSAERPKGSFSTLEIQRTEQGDSAMYLCAGPLGLSGANVLTFGAGSRLTVL.

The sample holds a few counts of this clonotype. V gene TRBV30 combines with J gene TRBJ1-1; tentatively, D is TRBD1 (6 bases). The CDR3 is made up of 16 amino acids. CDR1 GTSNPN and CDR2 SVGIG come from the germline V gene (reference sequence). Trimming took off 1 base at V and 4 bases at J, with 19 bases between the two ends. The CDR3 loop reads CAWSAYPTGRGTEAFF. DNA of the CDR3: TGTGCCTGGAGTGCCTACCCTACAGGGAGAGGCACTGAAGCTTTCTTT.

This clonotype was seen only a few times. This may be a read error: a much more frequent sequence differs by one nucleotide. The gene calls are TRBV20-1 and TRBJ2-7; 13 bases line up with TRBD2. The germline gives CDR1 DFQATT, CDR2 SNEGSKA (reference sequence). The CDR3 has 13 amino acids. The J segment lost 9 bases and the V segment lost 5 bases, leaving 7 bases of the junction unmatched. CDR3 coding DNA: TGCAGTGCTGTGGGACTAGCGGGGAACGCGCAGTACTTC. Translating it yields CSAVGLAGNAQYF.

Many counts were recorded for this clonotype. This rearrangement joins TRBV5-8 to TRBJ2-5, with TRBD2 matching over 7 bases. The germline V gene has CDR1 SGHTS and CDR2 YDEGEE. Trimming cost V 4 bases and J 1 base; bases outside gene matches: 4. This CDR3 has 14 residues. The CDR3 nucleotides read TGTGCCAGCAGCGGGGCTAGCGGCCAAGAGACCCAGTACTTC. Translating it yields CASSGASGQETQYF.

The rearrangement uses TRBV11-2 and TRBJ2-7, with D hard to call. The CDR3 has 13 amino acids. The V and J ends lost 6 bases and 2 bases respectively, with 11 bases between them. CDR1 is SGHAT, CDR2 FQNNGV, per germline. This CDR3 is CASSPTPPYEQYF. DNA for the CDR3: TGTGCCAGCAGTCCGACACCGCCCTACGAGCAGTACTTC.

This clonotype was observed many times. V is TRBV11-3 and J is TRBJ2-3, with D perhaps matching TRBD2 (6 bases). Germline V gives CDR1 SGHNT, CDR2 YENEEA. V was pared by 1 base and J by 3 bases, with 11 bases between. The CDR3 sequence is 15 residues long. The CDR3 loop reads CASSLASVGTDTQYF. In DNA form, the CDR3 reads TGTGCCAGCAGCTTAGCTAGCGTGGGTACAGATACGCAGTATTTT. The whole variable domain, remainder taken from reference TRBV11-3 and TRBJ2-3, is EAGVVQSPRYKIIEKKQPVAFWCNPISGHNTLYWYLQNLGQGPELLIRYENEEAVDDSQLPKDRFSAERLKGVDSTLKIQPAELGDSAVYLCASSLASVGTDTQYFGPGTRLTVL.

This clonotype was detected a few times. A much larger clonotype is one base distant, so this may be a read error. As DNA, the CDR3 is TGTGCCAGCAGTTACCACAGGTCCTACGAGCAGTACTTC. This gives the protein CASSYHRSYEQYF. The gene calls are TRBV6-5 and TRBJ2-7; weak D call: TRBD1 (5 bases). V shed 2 bases and J shed 1 base, with 6 bases lying between them. There are 13 residues in the CDR3. Germline V lookup: CDR1 MNHEY, CDR2 SVGAGI.

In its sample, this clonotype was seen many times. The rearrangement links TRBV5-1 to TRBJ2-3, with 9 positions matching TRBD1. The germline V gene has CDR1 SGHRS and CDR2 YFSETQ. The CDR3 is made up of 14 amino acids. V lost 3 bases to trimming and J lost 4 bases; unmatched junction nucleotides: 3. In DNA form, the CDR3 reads TGCGCCAGCAGCTCCGGGACAGGGTCAGATACGCAGTATTTT. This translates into CASSSGTGSDTQYF.

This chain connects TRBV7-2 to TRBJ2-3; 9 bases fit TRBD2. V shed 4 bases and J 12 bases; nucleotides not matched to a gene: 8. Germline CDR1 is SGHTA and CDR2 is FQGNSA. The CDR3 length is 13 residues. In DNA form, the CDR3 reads TGTGCCAGCAGCTGGCCCGGGACTAGCCCCCAGTATTTT. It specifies CASSWPGTSPQYF. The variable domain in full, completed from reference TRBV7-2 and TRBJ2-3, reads GAGVSQSPSNKVTEKGKDVELRCDPISGHTALYWYRQSLGQGLEFLIYFQGNSAPDKSGLPSDRFSAERTGGSVSTLTIQRTQQEDSAVYLCASSWPGTSPQYFGPGTRLTVL.

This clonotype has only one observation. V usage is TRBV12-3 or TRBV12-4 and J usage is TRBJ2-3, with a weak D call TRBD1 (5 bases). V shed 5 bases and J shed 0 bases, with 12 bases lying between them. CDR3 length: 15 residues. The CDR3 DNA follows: TGTGCCAGCAGTACAATGACAGACAGCACAGATACGCAGTATTTT. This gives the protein CASSTMTDSTDTQYF.

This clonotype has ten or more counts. The CDR3 loop is CASTIEGQGNYNEQFF. In DNA, the CDR3 is TGTGCCAGCACTATAGAGGGACAGGGGAACTACAATGAGCAGTTCTTC. The gene calls are TRBV2 and TRBJ2-1, with 10 nucleotides matching TRBD1. This CDR3 has 16 residues. Germline V gene lookup returns CDR1 SNHLY and CDR2 FYNNEI. Trimming cost V 7 bases and J 3 bases; bases outside gene matches: 9. The whole variable domain, filled in from reference TRBV2 and TRBJ2-1, reads EPEVTQTPSHQVTQMGQEVILRCVPISNHLYFYWYRQILGQKVEFLVSFYNNEISEKSEIFDDQFSVERPDGSNFTLKIRSTKLEDSAMYFCASTIEGQGNYNEQFFGPGTRLTVL.

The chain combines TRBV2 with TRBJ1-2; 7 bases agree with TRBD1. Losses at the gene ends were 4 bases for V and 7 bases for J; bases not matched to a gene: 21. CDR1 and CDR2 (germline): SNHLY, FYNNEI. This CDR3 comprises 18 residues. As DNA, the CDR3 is TGTGCCAGCAGTGCTAGAGATAGGGACAGAGGCCTTTATGGTGGCTACACCTTC. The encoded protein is CASSARDRDRGLYGGYTF.

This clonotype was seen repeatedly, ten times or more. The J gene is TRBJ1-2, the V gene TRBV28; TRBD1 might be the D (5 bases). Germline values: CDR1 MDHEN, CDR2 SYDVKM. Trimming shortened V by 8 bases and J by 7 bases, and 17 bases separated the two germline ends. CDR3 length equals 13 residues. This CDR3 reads CASLTQGLSGYTF. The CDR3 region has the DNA TGTGCCAGCTTAACCCAGGGTTTATCTGGCTACACCTTC.

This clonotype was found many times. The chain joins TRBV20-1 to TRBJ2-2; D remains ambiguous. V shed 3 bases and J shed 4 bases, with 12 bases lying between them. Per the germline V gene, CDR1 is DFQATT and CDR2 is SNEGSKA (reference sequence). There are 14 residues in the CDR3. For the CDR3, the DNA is TGCAGTGCTAGCGCCCCCGTGGGCACCGGGGAGCTGTTTTTT. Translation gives CSASAPVGTGELFF.

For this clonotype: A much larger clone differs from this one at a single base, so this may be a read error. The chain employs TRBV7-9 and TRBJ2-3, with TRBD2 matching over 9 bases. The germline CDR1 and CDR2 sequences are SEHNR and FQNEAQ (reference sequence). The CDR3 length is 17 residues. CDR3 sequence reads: CASSDPGLAHFTDPQYF. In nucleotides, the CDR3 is TGTGCCAGCAGTGATCCGGGACTAGCACATTTTACAGATCCGCAGTATTTT.

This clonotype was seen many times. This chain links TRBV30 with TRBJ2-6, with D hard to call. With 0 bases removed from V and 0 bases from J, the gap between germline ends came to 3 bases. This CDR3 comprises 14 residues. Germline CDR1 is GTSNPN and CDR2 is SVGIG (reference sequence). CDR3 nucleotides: TGTGCCTGGAGTGTGGGCTCTGGGGCCAACGTCCTGACTTTC. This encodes CAWSVGSGANVLTF.

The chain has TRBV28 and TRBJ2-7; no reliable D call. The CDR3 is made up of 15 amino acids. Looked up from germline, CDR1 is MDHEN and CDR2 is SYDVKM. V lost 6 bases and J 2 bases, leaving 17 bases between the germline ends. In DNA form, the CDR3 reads TGTGCCAGCAGGTGGTCTTCGGAACTTACCTACGAGCAGTACTTC. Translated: CASRWSSELTYEQYF.